One sample yielded the 5 T cell receptor beta chains listed below, sequenced in a study of neurological immune-mediated disorders. MiXCR, applied by TCRdb to the 5' RACE reads, yields one record per CDR3 protein. The table lists 45,000 to 55,000 distinct CDR3 sequences, less than 4% of them singletons. The sequenced material came from PBMCs. The receptors here all came from a man in his sixties with multiple sclerosis.

This clonotype was picked up a small number of times. CDR3 sequence: CASSLGSPTGVAFF. The CDR3 DNA is TGCGCCAGCAGCTTGGGTTCCCCCACAGGGGTAGCTTTCTTT. The chain has TRBV5-1 and TRBJ1-1; TRBD1 agrees at 7 bases. J lost 10 bases, V lost 0 bases, and 9 bases had no gene match. The length of the CDR3 is 14 residues. The V gene's germline CDR1 is SGHRS and CDR2 YFSETQ. Using reference TRBV5-1 and TRBJ1-1 for the parts outside the CDR3, the full variable domain is KAGVTQTPRYLIKTRGQQVTLSCSPISGHRSVSWYQQTPGQGLQFLFEYFSETQRNKGNFPGRFSGRQFSNSRSEMNVSTLELGDSALYLCASSLGSPTGVAFFGQGTRLTVV.

This clonotype was recorded at least ten times. V and J are TRBV6-5 and TRBJ1-5; TRBD1 matches at 10 bases. This CDR3 has 16 residues. Germline CDR1 reads MNHEY; CDR2 reads SVGAGI. J lost 2 bases, V lost 5 bases, and 6 bases had no gene match. CDR3 coding DNA: TGTGCCAGCAGTGCACTAGGGACAGGGGGCAATCAGCCCCAGCATTTT. The encoded protein is CASSALGTGGNQPQHF.

This clonotype counts as medium-sized (0.01 to 0.1%). V usage is TRBV20-1 and J usage is TRBJ2-5; no reliable D call. V lost 2 bases, J lost 5 bases, and 15 bases lay in between. The CDR3 totals 14 residues. Germline values: CDR1 DFQATT, CDR2 SNEGSKA (reference sequence). In DNA form, the CDR3 reads TGCAGTGCTAGATCACTCCGGGTGGGCGAGACCCAGTACTTC. As protein: CSARSLRVGETQYF.

There are many counts of this clonotype. The V gene is TRBV5-1, the J gene TRBJ1-4; D call uncertain. The ends were cut back, 0 bases at V and 4 bases at J, with 7 bases in the middle. Germline lookup yields CDR1 SGHRS and CDR2 YFSETQ. The CDR3 loop spans 14 amino acids. CDR3 sequence (DNA): TGCGCCAGCAGCTTGGAGACACATAATGAAAAACTGTTTTTT. Translating it yields CASSLETHNEKLFF. The full variable domain, with the rest looked up from reference TRBV5-1 and TRBJ1-4, is KAGVTQTPRYLIKTRGQQVTLSCSPISGHRSVSWYQQTPGQGLQFLFEYFSETQRNKGNFPGRFSGRQFSNSRSEMNVSTLELGDSALYLCASSLETHNEKLFFGSGTQLSVL.

Many counts were recorded for this clonotype. V usage is TRBV20-1 and J usage is TRBJ2-2, with TRBD2 matching over 11 bases. CDR3 size: 15 residues. Germline assignment: CDR1 DFQATT and CDR2 SNEGSKA (reference sequence). V was clipped by 0 bases and J by 7 bases; unmatched bases: 4. In nucleotides, the CDR3 is TGCAGTGCTAGAGACCTAGCGGGAGGTATCGGGGAGCTGTTTTTT. Translating gives CSARDLAGGIGELFF.